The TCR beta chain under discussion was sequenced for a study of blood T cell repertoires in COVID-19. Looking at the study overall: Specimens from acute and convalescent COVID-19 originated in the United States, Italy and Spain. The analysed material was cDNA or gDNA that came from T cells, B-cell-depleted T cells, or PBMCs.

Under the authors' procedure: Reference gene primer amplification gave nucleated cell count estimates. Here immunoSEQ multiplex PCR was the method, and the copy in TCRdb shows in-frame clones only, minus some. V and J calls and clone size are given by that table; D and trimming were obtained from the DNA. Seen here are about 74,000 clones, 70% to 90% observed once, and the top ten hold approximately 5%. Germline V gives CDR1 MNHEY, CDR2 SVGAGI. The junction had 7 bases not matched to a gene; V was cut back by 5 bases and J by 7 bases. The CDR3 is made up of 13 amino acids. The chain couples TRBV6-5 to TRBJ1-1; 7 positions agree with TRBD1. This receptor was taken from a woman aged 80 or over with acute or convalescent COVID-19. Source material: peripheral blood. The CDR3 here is CASSQGQPREAFF. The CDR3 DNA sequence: TGTGCCAGCAGTCAGGGACAGCCCCGTGAAGCTTTCTTT.